The 25 T cell receptor beta chains listed next were all sequenced from one sample in a study of T cell responses to AZD1222 COVID-19 vaccine. The protocol was immunoSEQ multiplex PCR, while the TCRdb copy is restricted to in-frame clones and leaves out a portion. The sample contains around 99,000 clones, 88% of which appear only once. The sample consisted of peripheral blood, taken on day 0 of MenACWY control vaccination. The receptors derive from an adult in good health.

The rearrangement links TRBV4-3 to TRBJ2-3; D not certain. Germline CDR1 is LGHNA and CDR2 is YSLEER. The CDR3 length is 15 residues. V lost 5 bases and J 1 base, leaving 13 bases between the germline ends. CDR3 residues: CASSSTAQGTDTQYF. CDR3 DNA: TGCGCCAGCAGCTCGACGGCGCAAGGCACAGATACGCAGTATTTT.

This clone was observed a single time. The chain is built from TRBV7-9 and TRBJ2-3, with a weak D call TRBD2 (5 bases). The ends were cut back, 5 bases at V and 0 bases at J, with 12 bases in the middle. This CDR3 contains 15 residues. The germline gives CDR1 SEHNR, CDR2 FQNEAQ (reference sequence). In DNA, the CDR3 is TGTGCCAGCAGCCCCTCGGGGATAAGCACAGATACGCAGTATTTT. This sequence encodes CASSPSGISTDTQYF.

V and J are TRBV18 and TRBJ1-3; D not resolved. The V gene lost 1 base and the J gene lost 2 bases, with 12 bases spanning the gap. This CDR3 has 16 amino acids. The V gene's germline CDR1 is KGHSH and CDR2 LQKENI. This CDR3 is CASSPRASDAGNTIYF. DNA for the CDR3: TGTGCCAGCTCACCACGGGCCTCCGACGCTGGAAACACCATATATTTT.

The gene calls are TRBV7-9 and TRBJ1-2, with TRBD1 identical over 7 bases. Germline V gene data show CDR1 as SEHNR and CDR2 as FQNEAQ (reference sequence). CDR3 size: 13 residues. V lost 2 bases to trimming and J lost 5 bases; unmatched junction nucleotides: 2. This CDR3 reads CASSLPGQYGYTF. The CDR3 DNA reads TGTGCCAGCAGCTTACCGGGACAGTATGGCTACACCTTC.

The chain joins TRBV9 to TRBJ2-1; no definite D call. This CDR3 has 13 amino acids. Trimming removed 3 bases at V and 5 bases at J, with 9 bases between. Germline V lookup: CDR1 SGDLS, CDR2 YYNGEE. CDR3 nucleotide sequence: TGTGCCAGCAGCGGAACAGCTAACAATGAGCAGTTCTTC. It specifies CASSGTANNEQFF.

This rearrangement joins TRBV28 to TRBJ1-6; 8 positions agree with TRBD1. The CDR3 is 14 residues long. With V trimmed by 6 bases and J by 10 bases, 8 bases remained unmatched. Looked up from germline, CDR1 is MDHEN and CDR2 is SYDVKM. CDR3 in DNA: TGTGCCAGCAGACTCGGGACAGGCCGATCACCCCTCCACTTT. Amino acid sequence: CASRLGTGRSPLHF.

This clone was seen a handful of times. This sequence joins TRBV28 and TRBJ2-7, with a possible D match to TRBD2 (6 bases). Germline assignment: CDR1 MDHEN and CDR2 SYDVKM. The ends were cut back, 10 bases at V and 2 bases at J, with 18 bases in the middle. The CDR3 has 14 amino acids. CDR3 region: CAINPASATYEQYF. The CDR3 DNA reads as TGTGCCATCAACCCGGCTAGCGCGACCTACGAGCAGTACTTC. Full variable domain (rest looked up from reference TRBV28 and TRBJ2-7): DVKVTQSSRYLVKRTGEKVFLECVQDMDHENMFWYRQDPGLGLRLIYFSYDVKMKEKGDIPEGYSVSREKKERFSLILESASTNQTSMYLCAINPASATYEQYFGPGTRLTVT.

This chain links TRBV7-9 with TRBJ2-6; 9 bases map to TRBD1. The CDR3 consists of 17 residues. With 1 base clipped from V and 0 bases from J, the junction kept 1 base outside the gene matches. CDR1 is SEHNR and CDR2 is FQNEAQ in the germline V gene (reference sequence). The CDR3 protein is CASSLGQGVSGANVLTF. The CDR3 DNA reads TGTGCCAGCAGCTTAGGACAGGGGGTCTCTGGGGCCAACGTCCTGACTTTC.

V and J are TRBV4-3 and TRBJ2-7; D tentatively fits TRBD1 or TRBD2 (5 bases each). Trimming shortened V by 0 bases and J by 4 bases, and 16 bases separated the two germline ends. CDR1 and CDR2 from the germline V gene are LGHNA and YSLEER. This CDR3 is 16 amino acids long. DNA for the CDR3: TGCGCCAGCAGCCAAGATCAAGTCGGGGCCCAATACGAGCAGTACTTC. This encodes CASSQDQVGAQYEQYF.

The J gene is TRBJ2-2, the V gene TRBV20-1; TRBD2 matches 8 bases. The CDR3 spans 13 residues. V gave up 3 bases and J gave up 7 bases; unmatched junction bases: 4. Germline V gives CDR1 DFQATT, CDR2 SNEGSKA (reference sequence). The CDR3 nucleotides are TGCAGTGCTAGTAAGCGGGAGTTCGGGGAGCTGTTTTTT. Translated: CSASKREFGELFF.

This sequence joins TRBV28 and TRBJ1-1; maybe TRBD1 (6 bases). The CDR3 runs to 18 residues. V lost 2 bases, J lost 1 base, and 20 bases lay in between. Germline CDR1 is MDHEN and CDR2 is SYDVKM. CDR3 nucleotide sequence: TGTGCCAGCAGTTTAATGCGGGGGCCTCGTACGAAGAACACTGAAGCTTTCTTT. This sequence encodes CASSLMRGPRTKNTEAFF.

The V and J genes are TRBV10-3 and TRBJ2-3; 8 bases match TRBD2. Looked up from germline, CDR1 is ENHRY and CDR2 is SYGVKD. The CDR3 length is 16 residues. The V gene end was trimmed by 4 bases and the J gene end by 2 bases; junction bases not matched to a gene: 8. The CDR3 DNA sequence: TGTGCCATCAGTGCCTTGACGGGGGGGACCACAGATACGCAGTATTTT. Its translation is CAISALTGGTTDTQYF.

V is TRBV7-2 and J is TRBJ2-1; 16 nucleotides line up with TRBD2. Unmatched junction bases numbered 7, after V lost 5 bases and J lost 12 bases. The CDR3 is 15 amino acids. The germline V gene encodes CDR1 SGHTA and CDR2 FQGNSA. CDR3 sequence (DNA): TGTGCCAGCAGCCCACCGGGACTAGCGGGAGGGGCGCAGTTCTTC. Protein product: CASSPPGLAGGAQFF.

This rearrangement joins TRBV12-5 to TRBJ2-1, with D unresolved. The V end was cut by 2 bases, the J end by 0 bases, with 14 bases between. This CDR3 has 17 amino acids. Germline CDR1 LGHNT, CDR2 FRNRAP. The CDR3 nucleotides read TGTGCTAGTGGTTTGAATTCAAGACCCAGCTCCTACAATGAGCAGTTCTTC. Translating gives CASGLNSRPSSYNEQFF.

The rearrangement links TRBV5-6 to TRBJ1-1; D call uncertain. The ends were cut back, 5 bases at V and 7 bases at J, with 12 bases in the middle. CDR1 is SGHDT, CDR2 YYEEEE, per germline. The CDR3 has 12 amino acids. The CDR3 reads CASSRTPIEAFF. DNA of the CDR3: TGTGCCAGCAGTCGGACCCCTATTGAAGCTTTCTTT.

V is TRBV7-3 and J is TRBJ2-1, with D perhaps TRBD2 (6 bases). The CDR3 consists of 15 residues. Trimming took 5 bases from V and 4 from J, leaving 15 bases between them. The V gene's germline CDR1 is SGHTA and CDR2 FQGTGA. CDR3 amino acids: CASSPRESGYNEQFF. The DNA of the CDR3 is TGTGCCAGCAGCCCCCGGGAGTCGGGTTACAATGAGCAGTTCTTC.

The chain has TRBV18 and TRBJ2-7; D tentatively fits TRBD1 or TRBD2 (5 bases each). The ends were cut back, 5 bases at V and 6 bases at J, with 14 bases in the middle. The CDR3 is 13 residues long. Germline loops: CDR1 KGHSH, CDR2 LQKENI. The CDR3 sequence: CASSGGSDLEQYF. For the CDR3, the DNA is TGTGCCAGCTCAGGGGGATCCGATCTCGAGCAGTACTTC.

This chain links TRBV13 with TRBJ2-2, with TRBD2 as a possible D gene (5 bases). Germline CDR1 PRHDT, CDR2 FYEKMQ (reference sequence). The CDR3 sequence is 17 residues long. The V and J ends lost 5 bases and 8 bases respectively, with 24 bases between them. The CDR3: CASSQKKGPGRSGELFF. The CDR3 coding sequence is TGTGCCAGCAGCCAAAAAAAAGGACCGGGAAGGAGTGGGGAGCTGTTTTTT.

This sequence joins TRBV5-6 and TRBJ2-7, with a tentative D call TRBD2 (6 bases). This CDR3 has 15 residues. Germline V gene data show CDR1 as SGHDT and CDR2 as YYEEEE. With 0 bases removed from V and 2 bases from J, the gap between germline ends came to 12 bases. The DNA for the CDR3 is TGTGCCAGCAGCTTGGTGATGGGGGGAACCTACGAGCAGTACTTC. Translation: CASSLVMGGTYEQYF. The whole variable domain, filled in from reference TRBV5-6 and TRBJ2-7, reads DAGVTQSPTHLIKTRGQQVTLRCSPKSGHDTVSWYQQALGQGPQFIFQYYEEEERQRGNFPDRFSGHQFPNYSSELNVNALLLGDSALYLCASSLVMGGTYEQYFGPGTRLTVT.

V gene TRBV14 combines with J gene TRBJ1-1; D may be TRBD1 (6 bases). The germline V and J ends were trimmed by 6 bases and 10 bases, with 15 bases remaining between them. Germline assignment: CDR1 SGHDN and CDR2 FVKESK. This CDR3 region has 12 residues. The CDR3: CASSLQGYGAFF. CDR3 DNA sequence: TGTGCCAGCAGTCTACAGGGTTATGGAGCTTTCTTT.

This rearrangement joins TRBV6-5 to TRBJ1-2; 7 positions match TRBD1. Per the germline V gene, CDR1 is MNHEY and CDR2 is SVGAGI. V dropped 2 bases and J dropped 6; count of bases not matched to a gene: 3. CDR3 length: 13 residues. The CDR3 sequence is CASSYGQEDGYTF. The CDR3 DNA is TGTGCCAGCAGTTACGGACAGGAGGATGGCTACACCTTC.

The chain joins TRBV5-4 to TRBJ1-2; 7 nucleotides agree with TRBD1. V shed 3 bases and J 4 bases; nucleotides not matched to a gene: 15. Germline V gives CDR1 SGHNT, CDR2 YYREEE (reference sequence). CDR3 length: 17 residues. For the CDR3, the DNA is TGTGCCAGCAGCTGGCGAGGGGGCTCCGGACAACTCTATGGCTACACCTTC. Amino acid sequence: CASSWRGGSGQLYGYTF.

V usage is TRBV5-4 and J usage is TRBJ1-1; 7 positions match TRBD1. Germline trimming cut 6 bases from V and 4 bases from J; bases unmatched to any gene: 9. The CDR3 runs to 14 residues. Germline V gene lookup returns CDR1 SGHNT and CDR2 YYREEE (reference sequence). In nucleotides, the CDR3 is TGTGCCAGCACCTCACAGGGGTCGAGCACTGAAGCTTTCTTT. Translating it yields CASTSQGSSTEAFF.

The V call is TRBV19, the J call TRBJ1-1, with 8 bases fitting TRBD1. The CDR3 loop spans 14 amino acids. Germline loops: CDR1 LNHDA, CDR2 SQIVND (reference sequence). Trimming took 8 bases from V and 8 from J; bases not matched to a gene: 13. CDR3: CASDRGEVGSEAFF. DNA of the CDR3: TGTGCCAGTGACAGGGGAGAGGTCGGGAGCGAAGCTTTCTTT.

V is TRBV7-3 and J is TRBJ1-1; no clear D gene. This CDR3 region has 14 residues. Germline V gene sequence: CDR1 SGHTA, CDR2 FQGTGA. V was cut by 3 bases and J by 1 base, with 9 bases left in between. This chain's CDR3 is CASSLGITNTEAFF. The CDR3 nucleotides are TGTGCCAGCAGCTTGGGAATAACGAACACTGAAGCTTTCTTT. The complete variable domain, with remaining parts taken from reference TRBV7-3 and TRBJ1-1, reads GAGVSQTPSNKVTEKGKYVELRCDPISGHTALYWYRQSLGQGPEFLIYFQGTGAADDSGLPNDRFFAVRPEGSVSTLKIQRTERGDSAVYLCASSLGITNTEAFFGQGTRLTVV.